What follows are 18 T cell receptor beta chains derived from one specimen sequenced in a study of control samples from healthy donors and cancer patients (TCRdb year 2020). Library generation was performed with the immunoSEQ multiplex PCR assay. The table was pulled from immuneACCESS by TCRdb, which kept in-frame rearrangements only. Such tables lose some clones; where checked, under half of the loss comes from unresolved V genes, and the rest has no known cause. This sample has 400,000 to 450,000 clones in its table, and 75% to 95% of those were observed once. The top ten hold 6% to 7% of the sample. Sample: PBMCs. The source of these receptors is a man aged 40-49 years with head and neck cancer.

The chain combines TRBV10-2 with TRBJ2-3, with 7 bases aligning to TRBD1. The CDR3 length is 16 residues. V lost 4 bases to trimming and J lost 1 base; unmatched junction nucleotides: 8. Germline assignment: CDR1 WSHSY and CDR2 SAAADI. This chain's CDR3 is CASSARPTGGTDTQYF. CDR3 in DNA: TGCGCCAGCAGTGCCCGGCCTACAGGGGGCACAGATACGCAGTATTTT.

The rearrangement links TRBV7-9 to TRBJ1-3; 8 nucleotides match TRBD1. Germline assignment: CDR1 SEHNR and CDR2 FQNEAQ (reference sequence). V dropped 2 bases and J dropped 4; count of bases not matched to a gene: 1. The CDR3 length is 14 residues. CDR3 loop: CASSLRQGGNTIYF. The CDR3 region has the DNA TGTGCCAGCAGCTTAAGACAGGGGGGAAACACCATATATTTT.

This clone was picked up a small number of times. V gene TRBV30 combines with J gene TRBJ1-1; D gene uncertain. The V end was cut by 3 bases, the J end by 5 bases, with 7 bases between. The germline V gene encodes CDR1 GTSNPN and CDR2 SVGIG (reference sequence). This CDR3 spans 11 amino acids. The CDR3 spells CAWSERTEAFF. The CDR3 coding sequence is TGTGCCTGGAGCGAGAGGACTGAAGCTTTCTTT.

The J gene is TRBJ1-3, the V gene TRBV19; no clear D. There are 15 residues in the CDR3. V was clipped by 5 bases and J by 0 bases, with 11 bases between them. Germline V gene data show CDR1 as LNHDA and CDR2 as SQIVND (reference sequence). The CDR3 loop reads CASSARSLSGNTIYF. The CDR3, as DNA: TGTGCCAGTAGTGCCCGCAGTCTCTCTGGAAACACCATATATTTT.

This clone has just a few counts. CDR3 region: CASSQPGEGLAYEQYF. The CDR3 region has the DNA TGTGCCAGCAGCCAACCTGGGGAGGGGCTCGCCTACGAGCAGTACTTC. The rearrangement uses TRBV4-2 and TRBJ2-7, with TRBD2 identical over 7 bases. This CDR3 contains 16 residues. Germline V gene data show CDR1 as LGHNA and CDR2 as YNFKEQ. The V gene end was trimmed by 2 bases and the J gene end by 2 bases; junction bases not matched to a gene: 9.

V and J are TRBV11-2 and TRBJ1-6; D remains unclear. The V and J ends lost 3 bases and 6 bases respectively, with 9 bases between them. Germline lookup yields CDR1 SGHAT and CDR2 FQNNGV. The CDR3 extends over 14 amino acids. CDR3: CASSLGPRNSPLHF. The CDR3 nucleotides read TGTGCCAGCAGCTTGGGCCCTCGTAATTCACCCCTCCACTTT.

The chain is built from TRBV7-2 and TRBJ1-5; 7 bases match TRBD1. J was trimmed by 6 bases and V by 5 bases; bases with no gene match: 10. Germline CDR1 reads SGHTA; CDR2 reads FQGNSA. The CDR3 has 15 residues. The CDR3 nucleotides read TGTGCCAGCAGCGCAGACAGGGTAAGAGGTCAGCCCCAGCATTTT. This gives the protein CASSADRVRGQPQHF.

The V call is TRBV18, the J call TRBJ2-1, with 12 bases aligning to TRBD2. The CDR3 has 17 amino acids. CDR1 and CDR2 from the germline V gene are KGHSH and LQKENI. The ends lost 3 bases at V and 7 bases at J; junction bases unmatched: 10. The CDR3 region is CASSPPRLAGGSNEQFF. The CDR3 DNA is TGTGCCAGCTCACCTCCTCGGCTAGCGGGAGGGTCTAATGAGCAGTTCTTC.

The J gene is TRBJ1-1, the V gene TRBV6-6; D call uncertain. CDR1 is MNHNY, CDR2 SVGAGI, per germline (reference sequence). V dropped 7 bases and J dropped 3 bases, with 15 bases sitting between them. This CDR3 comprises 14 residues. For the CDR3, the DNA is TGTGCCAGCACGACGAAACCGATTCACACTGAAGCTTTCTTT. This codes for CASTTKPIHTEAFF.

This CDR3 is CASSSGSGTGVFLNTEAFF. DNA of the CDR3: TGTGCCAGCAGTAGCGGATCAGGGACCGGAGTCTTCTTGAACACTGAAGCTTTCTTT. The V gene is TRBV27, the J gene TRBJ1-1; tentative D call: TRBD1 (5 bases). V was cut by 5 bases and J by 0 bases, with 25 bases left in between. The CDR3 is 19 residues long. CDR1 and CDR2 (germline): MNHEY, SMNVEV (reference sequence).

This clone occurred once. The V gene is TRBV5-1, the J gene TRBJ1-2, with D possibly TRBD1 on 6 matching bases. Germline CDR1 is SGHRS and CDR2 is YFSETQ. With 3 bases removed from V and 4 bases from J, the gap between germline ends came to 13 bases. The CDR3 has 14 amino acids. Here the CDR3 reads CASSSGDILYGYTF. As DNA, the CDR3 is TGCGCCAGCAGCTCGGGGGACATCCTCTATGGCTACACCTTC.

The V call is TRBV28, the J call TRBJ2-5; either TRBD1 or TRBD2 may fit D (6 bases each). The CDR3 is 14 amino acids. V dropped 6 bases and J dropped 2 bases, with 13 bases sitting between them. Germline CDR1 reads MDHEN; CDR2 reads SYDVKM. CDR3: CASRGGGNQETQYF. The CDR3 DNA sequence: TGTGCCAGCAGAGGAGGGGGGAATCAAGAGACCCAGTACTTC.

The chain couples TRBV3-1 (or the pseudogene TRBV3-2) to TRBJ2-3; weak D call: TRBD2 (6 bases). This CDR3 region has 14 residues. Trimming left V 4 bases short and J 4 bases short, with 12 bases between. Germline V gene sequence: CDR1 LGHDT, CDR2 YNNKEL (reference sequence). This CDR3 reads CASSRLVSSDTQYF. The CDR3 DNA reads TGTGCCAGCAGCCGACTAGTCAGTTCAGATACGCAGTATTTT.

V usage is TRBV28 and J usage is TRBJ2-3; D possibly corresponds to TRBD2 (5 bases). Germline V gives CDR1 MDHEN, CDR2 SYDVKM. The CDR3 runs 14 residues. V lost 1 base and J 0 bases, leaving 5 bases between the germline ends. This CDR3 is CASSLSGSTDTQYF. Written as DNA, the CDR3 is TGTGCCAGCAGTTTATCGGGGAGCACAGATACGCAGTATTTT.

The rearrangement joins TRBV7-3 to TRBJ2-1; D not certain. Germline CDR1 SGHTA, CDR2 FQGTGA. Trimming removed 1 base at V and 4 bases at J, with 11 bases between. This CDR3 has 15 amino acids. The CDR3 sequence is CASSLSSTVYNEQFF. The CDR3 region has the DNA TGTGCCAGCAGCTTAAGTTCAACGGTTTACAATGAGCAGTTCTTC. The full variable domain, its missing parts supplied by reference TRBV7-3 and TRBJ2-1, is GAGVSQTPSNKVTEKGKYVELRCDPISGHTALYWYRQSLGQGPEFLIYFQGTGAADDSGLPNDRFFAVRPEGSVSTLKIQRTERGDSAVYLCASSLSSTVYNEQFFGPGTRLTVL.

J is TRBJ1-2 and V is TRBV7-8; TRBD1 aligns across 9 bases. V lost 0 bases and J lost 5; bases outside the gene matches: 7. Germline V gene sequence: CDR1 SGHVS, CDR2 FQNEAQ. The CDR3 spans 16 residues. The CDR3 nucleotides are TGTGCCAGCAGCTTAGCAGGGACAGGGTATGAGTATGGCTACACCTTC. This sequence encodes CASSLAGTGYEYGYTF.

This chain links TRBV11-2 with TRBJ2-5, with 11 bases fitting TRBD2. The CDR3 sequence is 14 residues long. The trim removed 8 bases at V and 4 bases at J, leaving 6 bases unmatched. Germline lookup yields CDR1 SGHAT and CDR2 FQNNGV. The CDR3: CASGLAGGVETQYF. CDR3 DNA sequence: TGTGCCAGCGGGCTAGCGGGAGGCGTAGAGACCCAGTACTTC. Together with reference TRBV11-2 and TRBJ2-5, the CDR3 gives the full variable domain: EAGVAQSPRYKIIEKRQSVAFWCNPISGHATLYWYQQILGQGPKLLIQFQNNGVVDDSQLPKDRFSAERLKGVDSTLKIQPAKLEDSAVYLCASGLAGGVETQYFGPGTRLLVL.

V and J are TRBV11-3 and TRBJ2-7, with D hard to call. The CDR3 is 13 residues long. The germline CDR1 and CDR2 sequences are SGHNT and YENEEA. V was cut by 0 bases and J by 4 bases, with 7 bases left in between. This CDR3 reads CASSLDSTYEQYF. DNA for the CDR3: TGTGCCAGCAGCTTAGACAGCACTTACGAGCAGTACTTC. Combining the CDR3 with reference TRBV11-3 and TRBJ2-7 gives the whole variable domain EAGVVQSPRYKIIEKKQPVAFWCNPISGHNTLYWYLQNLGQGPELLIRYENEEAVDDSQLPKDRFSAERLKGVDSTLKIQPAELGDSAVYLCASSLDSTYEQYFGPGTRLTVT.